A single sample gave rise to the 2 T cell receptor beta chains below, sequenced in a study of cytomegalovirus exposure and HLA in healthy donors. Primers: 60 Vbeta forward and 13 Jbeta reverse. Libraries were prepared by immunoSEQ multiplex PCR; TCRdb keeps only in-frame clonotypes and omits some of them. The sample lists 95,000 to 150,000 clones, roughly 77% occurring once. Sequences were obtained from PBMCs. Every receptor here comes from a man aged 35 to 55 in good health and CMV-seronegative.

The chain carries TRBV2 and TRBJ2-7; 7 bases match TRBD1. Germline V gene data show CDR1 as SNHLY and CDR2 as FYNNEI. The trim removed 10 bases at V and 5 bases at J, leaving 11 bases unmatched. The CDR3 sequence is 13 residues long. The chain's CDR3 is CAIDFTGQDEQYF. CDR3 DNA: TGTGCCATCGACTTCACCGGACAGGACGAGCAGTACTTC.

The V call is TRBV5-8, the J call TRBJ2-1; 8 nucleotides match TRBD2. The germline V gene has CDR1 SGHTS and CDR2 YDEGEE. V lost 4 bases, J lost 4 bases, and 4 bases stayed unmatched. The CDR3 has 14 residues. The CDR3 reads CASSPGGRYNEQFF. As DNA, the CDR3 is TGTGCCAGCAGCCCGGGGGGGCGATACAATGAGCAGTTCTTC.